The 5 T cell receptor beta chains below all came from one sample that was sequenced in a study of response to subunit inactivated influenza vaccine. TCRdb used MiXCR to reprocess the RT-PCR reads, holding one entry per CDR3 protein. The sample records some 190,000 distinct CDR3 sequences, under 15% being singletons. Sequenced here: CD8+ T cells sorted from PBMCs, sampled approximately 5 days after vaccination. These receptors came from a man in his fifties or sixties who received an inactivated influenza vaccine.

This clonotype occurred a few times. CDR3 amino acids: CATSDTGGGNNEQFF. CDR3 nucleotide sequence: TGTGCCACCAGTGATACAGGGGGCGGGAACAATGAGCAGTTCTTC. The chain recombines TRBV24-1 with TRBJ2-1; 9 nucleotides line up with TRBD1. The germline V gene has CDR1 KGHDR and CDR2 SFDVKD. This CDR3 is 15 amino acids long. J was trimmed by 5 bases and V by 3 bases; bases with no gene match: 4.

This clonotype was detected a few times. The rearrangement links TRBV9 to TRBJ2-3; 8 bases agree with TRBD1. Germline CDR1 is SGDLS and CDR2 is YYNGEE. Trimming at V came to 1 base and at J to 2 bases, leaving 3 bases not matched to a gene. The CDR3 has 15 residues. The CDR3 DNA sequence: TGTGCCAGCAGCGTACAGACAGGGGCCACAGATACGCAGTATTTT. Amino acid sequence: CASSVQTGATDTQYF. The full variable domain, completed using reference TRBV9 and TRBJ2-3, is DSGVTQTPKHLITATGQRVTLRCSPRSGDLSVYWYQQSLDQGLQFLIQYYNGEERAKGNILERFSAQQFPDLHSELNLSSLELGDSALYFCASSVQTGATDTQYFGPGTRLTVL.

The chain carries TRBV28 and TRBJ1-1; 11 bases match TRBD1. This CDR3 has 15 amino acids. Trimming cost V 6 bases and J 5 bases; bases outside gene matches: 8. Germline CDR1 reads MDHEN; CDR2 reads SYDVKM. The CDR3 reads CASRVTGTGGTEAFF. The CDR3 DNA sequence: TGTGCCAGCAGGGTAACCGGGACAGGGGGTACTGAAGCTTTCTTT.

At least ten counts were recorded for this clonotype. The CDR3 loop is CASSLVEGGGYEQFF. The CDR3 nucleotides are TGTGCCAGCAGTTTGGTAGAGGGGGGCGGCTATGAGCAGTTCTTC. The chain is built from TRBV28 and TRBJ2-1, with D possibly called TRBD1 or TRBD2 (6 bases each). V dropped 3 bases and J dropped 8 bases, with 17 bases sitting between them. The length of the CDR3 is 15 residues. The V gene's germline CDR1 is MDHEN and CDR2 SYDVKM.

This clonotype was found a few times. V is TRBV29-1 and J is TRBJ2-7, with D perhaps TRBD1 or TRBD2 (5 bases each). Trimming stripped 6 bases from V and 3 bases from J, with 15 bases between. Germline CDR1 is SQVTM and CDR2 is ANQGSEA. The CDR3 runs to 13 residues. The CDR3 bases are TGCAGCGTGAGGGTCGTCACAGGCTACGAGCAGTACTTC. Translating gives CSVRVVTGYEQYF.